These 6 T cell receptor beta chains share one sample of origin, sequenced in a study of T cell changes during pregnancy in multiple sclerosis (dated by TCRdb to between 2018 and 2021). The library was built by means of the immunoSEQ multiplex PCR assay. TCRdb took over this immuneACCESS table, retaining in-frame rearrangements with V and J assigned. Such tables are incomplete; in checked studies, under half of the missing clones stem from an unresolved V gene, and the remainder is unexplained. This sample lists fewer than 60,000 clones; around 93% were detected once. Of the sample, 3.6% is held by the ten largest clones. The sample here was peripheral blood, taken after pregnancy. The receptors shown here come from a female donor in good health, enrolled as a control in a pregnancy study.

The CDR3 DNA reads TGTGCCAGCAGCTTGGGACGGGGGGAAGAGACCCAGTACTTC. As protein: CASSLGRGEETQYF. The chain links TRBV7-2 to TRBJ2-5; TRBD2 matches at 7 bases. The CDR3 contains 14 residues. The V and J ends lost 3 bases and 3 bases, in that order; junction bases with no gene match: 4. Germline CDR1 reads SGHTA; CDR2 reads FQGNSA. Together with reference TRBV7-2 and TRBJ2-5, the CDR3 gives the full variable domain: GAGVSQSPSNKVTEKGKDVELRCDPISGHTALYWYRQSLGQGLEFLIYFQGNSAPDKSGLPSDRFSAERTGGSVSTLTIQRTQQEDSAVYLCASSLGRGEETQYFGPGTRLLVL.

The chain links TRBV2 to TRBJ1-2; D unclear. Germline values: CDR1 SNHLY, CDR2 FYNNEI. The CDR3 covers 14 residues. The V end lost 4 bases, the J end lost 7 bases, and 16 bases lay between the germline ends. The DNA of the CDR3 is TGTGCCAGCAGTGGTGCTGGGGAGTCTCGTGGCTACACCTTC. It codes for CASSGAGESRGYTF. Based on the CDR3 plus reference TRBV2 and TRBJ1-2, the full variable domain is EPEVTQTPSHQVTQMGQEVILRCVPISNHLYFYWYRQILGQKVEFLVSFYNNEISEKSEIFDDQFSVERPDGSNFTLKIRSTKLEDSAMYFCASSGAGESRGYTFGSGTRLTVV.

The V call is TRBV27, the J call TRBJ2-1; 10 nucleotides agree with TRBD1. Germline V lookup: CDR1 MNHEY, CDR2 SMNVEV (reference sequence). The length of the CDR3 is 16 residues. The trim removed 6 bases at V and 8 bases at J, leaving 13 bases unmatched. CDR3: CASSSGWGQGSHEQFF. Here the CDR3 DNA reads TGTGCCAGCAGCAGTGGGTGGGGACAGGGGAGTCATGAGCAGTTCTTC.

The chain has TRBV7-9 and TRBJ1-1; 7 nucleotides agree with TRBD1. The CDR3 extends over 13 amino acids. The junction had 3 bases not matched to a gene; V was cut back by 5 bases and J by 3 bases. Germline CDR1 and CDR2: SEHNR and FQNEAQ (reference sequence). This CDR3 reads CASSIDRDTEAFF. The CDR3 DNA reads TGTGCCAGCAGCATAGACAGGGACACTGAAGCTTTCTTT.

This chain uses TRBV7-8 with TRBJ2-6; D gene unclear. Germline values: CDR1 SGHVS, CDR2 FQNEAQ. The CDR3 sequence is 17 residues long. Trimming stripped 1 base from V and 0 bases from J, with 10 bases between. CDR3: CASSLVLSYSGANVLTF. The CDR3 DNA reads TGTGCCAGCAGCTTAGTCCTCTCCTACTCTGGGGCCAACGTCCTGACTTTC.

The V call is TRBV6-5, the J call TRBJ1-2, with a possible D match to TRBD1 (5 bases). With 0 bases removed from V and 4 bases from J, the gap between germline ends came to 15 bases. In germline, CDR1 is MNHEY, CDR2 SVGAGI. The CDR3 contains 16 residues. The CDR3 region has the DNA TGTGCCAGCAGTTACTCGTTTACAGGTTCCTCCTATGGCTACACCTTC. It codes for CASSYSFTGSSYGYTF.